This TCR beta chain is from a study of graft-versus-host responses after intestinal transplantation. Study at large: Induction with anti-thymocyte globulin, then tacrolimus and steroids for around three years, was given to all recipients.

Repertoires were generated with immunoSEQ multiplex PCR, while TCRdb's copy carries only in-frame clones and drops some. The profile covers about 120,000 clones, with 85% to 95% appearing a single time and approximately 1% taken by the ten largest. Germline loops: CDR1 LNHDA, CDR2 SQIVND (reference sequence). V lost 2 bases and J 0 bases, leaving 7 bases between the germline ends. This CDR3 is built from 15 residues. With respect to this clone: Antigen: not known.

The source is a human donor who was the organ donor for an intestinal transplant. Sequencing used unstimulated CD8+ T cells sorted from spleen or lymph node cells, obtained before transplant. The chain uses TRBV19 and TRBJ2-2; D gene unclear. This CDR3 is CASSIPPPNTGELFF. In DNA, the CDR3 is TGTGCCAGTAGTATACCCCCCCCGAACACCGGGGAGCTGTTTTTT.